Sequencing of this T cell receptor (beta chain) was carried out in a study of shared clonotypes between healthy human individuals. Study-wide results and caveats: In having few donors, the study represented limited genetic and exposure-history diversity.

Trimming took 2 bases from V and 2 from J, leaving 6 bases between them. This CDR3 region has 13 residues. Germline V lookup: CDR1 SNHLY, CDR2 FYNNEI. In regard to this clone: What it binds is unknown.

Replicate PCRs from sorted subsets contained around 200 ng DNA, which is around 30,000 T cell genomes. TCRdb's copy holds only in-frame clones and misses some; the assay was immunoSEQ multiplex PCR. In the table there are under 200,000 clones, approximately 92% of which are singletons. This TCR was recovered from a woman under 40 in good health. The chain joins TRBV2 to TRBJ1-2; D is undetermined. Source material: naive CD4+ T cells sorted from blood. Indicated subset: CD45RA+ positively selected. Here the CDR3 reads CASSELPNYGYTF. CDR3 bases: TGTGCCAGCAGTGAACTCCCAAACTATGGCTACACCTTC. Full variable domain (rest looked up from reference TRBV2 and TRBJ1-2): EPEVTQTPSHQVTQMGQEVILRCVPISNHLYFYWYRQILGQKVEFLVSFYNNEISEKSEIFDDQFSVERPDGSNFTLKIRSTKLEDSAMYFCASSELPNYGYTFGSGTRLTVV.